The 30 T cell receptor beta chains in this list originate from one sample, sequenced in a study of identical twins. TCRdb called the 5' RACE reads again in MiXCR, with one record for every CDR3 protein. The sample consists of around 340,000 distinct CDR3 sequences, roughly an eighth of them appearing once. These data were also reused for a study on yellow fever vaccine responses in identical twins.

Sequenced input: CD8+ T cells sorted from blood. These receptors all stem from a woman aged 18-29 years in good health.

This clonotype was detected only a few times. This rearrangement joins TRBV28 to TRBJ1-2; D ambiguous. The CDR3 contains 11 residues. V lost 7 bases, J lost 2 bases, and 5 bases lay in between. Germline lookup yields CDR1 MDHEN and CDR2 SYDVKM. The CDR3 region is CASTANYGYTF. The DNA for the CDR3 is TGTGCCAGCACTGCAAACTATGGCTACACCTTC.

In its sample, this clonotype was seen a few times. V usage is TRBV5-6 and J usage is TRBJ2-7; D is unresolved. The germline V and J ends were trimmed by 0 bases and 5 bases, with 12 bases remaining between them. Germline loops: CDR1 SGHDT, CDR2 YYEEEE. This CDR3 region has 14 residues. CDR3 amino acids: CASSLGLGFHEQYF. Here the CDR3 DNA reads TGTGCCAGCAGCTTGGGTCTGGGTTTCCACGAGCAGTACTTC.

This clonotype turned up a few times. The CDR3 DNA reads TGTGCCAGCAGTGAACTATTCCCCCCGGGGGAGCAGTACTTC. Protein product: CASSELFPPGEQYF. V is TRBV6-1 and J is TRBJ2-7, with a tentative D call TRBD2 (5 bases). This CDR3 is 14 amino acids long. Germline V gives CDR1 MNHNS, CDR2 SASEGT. Trimming stripped 2 bases from V and 7 bases from J, with 15 bases between.

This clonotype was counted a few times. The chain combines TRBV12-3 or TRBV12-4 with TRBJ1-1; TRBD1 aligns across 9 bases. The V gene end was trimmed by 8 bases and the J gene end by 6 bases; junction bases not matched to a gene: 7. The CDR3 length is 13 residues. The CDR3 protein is CASGTGTLAEAFF. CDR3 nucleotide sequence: TGTGCCAGCGGGACAGGGACTCTGGCTGAAGCTTTCTTT.

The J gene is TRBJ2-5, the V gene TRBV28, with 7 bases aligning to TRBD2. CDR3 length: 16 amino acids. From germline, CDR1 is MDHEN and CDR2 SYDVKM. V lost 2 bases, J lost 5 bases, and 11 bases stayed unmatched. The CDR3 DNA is TGTGCCAGCAGTTTACCTAGCGGAGCCCGTGGGGAGACCCAGTACTTC. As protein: CASSLPSGARGETQYF. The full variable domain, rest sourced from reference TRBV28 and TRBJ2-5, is DVKVTQSSRYLVKRTGEKVFLECVQDMDHENMFWYRQDPGLGLRLIYFSYDVKMKEKGDIPEGYSVSREKKERFSLILESASTNQTSMYLCASSLPSGARGETQYFGPGTRLLVL.

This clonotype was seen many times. The CDR3 reads CASSQDFPGGSYEQYF. CDR3 in DNA: TGCGCCAGCAGCCAAGATTTTCCAGGGGGCAGCTACGAGCAGTACTTC. This sequence joins TRBV4-1 and TRBJ2-7, with 8 bases lining up with TRBD1. The CDR3 totals 16 residues. J was trimmed by 3 bases and V by 0 bases; bases with no gene match: 7. The germline V gene encodes CDR1 MGHRA and CDR2 YSYEKL.

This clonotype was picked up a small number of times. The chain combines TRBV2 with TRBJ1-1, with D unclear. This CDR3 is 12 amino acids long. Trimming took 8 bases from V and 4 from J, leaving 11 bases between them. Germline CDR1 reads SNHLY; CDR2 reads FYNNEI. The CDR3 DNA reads TGTGCCAGCGTCGATCCGAGCACTGAAGCTTTCTTT. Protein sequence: CASVDPSTEAFF.

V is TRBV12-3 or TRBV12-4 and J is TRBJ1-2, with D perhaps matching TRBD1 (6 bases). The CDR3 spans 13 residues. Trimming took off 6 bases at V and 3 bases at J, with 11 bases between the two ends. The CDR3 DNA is TGTGCCAGCAGCTCCACAGGGCACTATGGCTACACCTTC. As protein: CASSSTGHYGYTF.

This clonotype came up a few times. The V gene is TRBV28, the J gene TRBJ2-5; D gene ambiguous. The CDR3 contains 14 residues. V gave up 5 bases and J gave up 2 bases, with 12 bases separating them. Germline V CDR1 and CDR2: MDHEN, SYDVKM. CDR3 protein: CASSARTQQETQYF. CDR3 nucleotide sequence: TGTGCCAGCAGTGCCCGGACGCAGCAAGAGACCCAGTACTTC.

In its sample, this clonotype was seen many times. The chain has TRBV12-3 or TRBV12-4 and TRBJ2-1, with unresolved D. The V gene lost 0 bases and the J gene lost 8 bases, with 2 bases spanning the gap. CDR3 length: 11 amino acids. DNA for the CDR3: TGTGCCAGCAGTTTAGCGGATGAGCAGTTCTTC. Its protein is CASSLADEQFF.

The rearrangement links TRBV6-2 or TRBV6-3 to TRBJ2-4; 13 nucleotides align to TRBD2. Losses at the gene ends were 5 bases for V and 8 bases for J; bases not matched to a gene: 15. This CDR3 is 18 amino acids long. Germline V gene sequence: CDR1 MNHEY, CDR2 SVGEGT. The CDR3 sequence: CASSRGLAGPGTSDIQYF. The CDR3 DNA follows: TGTGCCAGCAGTAGGGGACTAGCGGGGCCCGGCACTTCGGACATTCAGTACTTC.

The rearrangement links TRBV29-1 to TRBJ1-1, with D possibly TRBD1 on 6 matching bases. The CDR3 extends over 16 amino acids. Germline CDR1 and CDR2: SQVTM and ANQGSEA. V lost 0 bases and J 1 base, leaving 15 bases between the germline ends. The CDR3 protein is CSVEDHIQGANTEAFF. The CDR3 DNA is TGCAGCGTTGAAGATCACATACAGGGAGCGAACACTGAAGCTTTCTTT. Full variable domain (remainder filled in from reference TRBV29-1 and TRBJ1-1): SAVISQKPSRDICQRGTSLTIQCQVDSQVTMMFWYRQQPGQSLTLIATANQGSEATYESGFVIDKFPISRPNLTFSTLTVSNMSPEDSSIYLCSVEDHIQGANTEAFFGQGTRLTVV.

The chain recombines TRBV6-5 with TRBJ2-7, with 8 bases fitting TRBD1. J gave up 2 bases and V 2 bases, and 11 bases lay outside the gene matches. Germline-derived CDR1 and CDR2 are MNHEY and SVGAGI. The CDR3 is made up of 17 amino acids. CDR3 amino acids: CASSYRAGQGGPYEQYV. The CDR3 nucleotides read TGTGCCAGCAGTTACAGGGCTGGACAGGGTGGTCCCTACGAGCAGTACGTC.

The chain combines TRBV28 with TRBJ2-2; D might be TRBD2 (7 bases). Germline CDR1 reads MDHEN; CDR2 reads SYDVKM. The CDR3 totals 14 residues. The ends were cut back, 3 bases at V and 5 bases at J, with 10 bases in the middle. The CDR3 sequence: CASSLGRGTGELFF. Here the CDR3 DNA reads TGTGCCAGCAGTTTGGGGAGGGGGACCGGGGAGCTGTTTTTT.

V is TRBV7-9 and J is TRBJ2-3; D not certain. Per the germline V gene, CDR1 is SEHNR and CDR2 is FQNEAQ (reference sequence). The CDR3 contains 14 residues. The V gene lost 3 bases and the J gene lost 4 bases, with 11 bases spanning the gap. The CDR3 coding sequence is TGTGCCAGCAGCTTTGCCGGGCTCGCAGATACGCAGTATTTT. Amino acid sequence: CASSFAGLADTQYF.

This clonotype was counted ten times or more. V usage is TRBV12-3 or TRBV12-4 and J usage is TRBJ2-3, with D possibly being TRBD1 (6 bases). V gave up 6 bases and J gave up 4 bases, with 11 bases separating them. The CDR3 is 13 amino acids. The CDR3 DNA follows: TGTGCCAGCAGGAGGGGGTTATCAGATACGCAGTATTTT. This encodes CASRRGLSDTQYF.

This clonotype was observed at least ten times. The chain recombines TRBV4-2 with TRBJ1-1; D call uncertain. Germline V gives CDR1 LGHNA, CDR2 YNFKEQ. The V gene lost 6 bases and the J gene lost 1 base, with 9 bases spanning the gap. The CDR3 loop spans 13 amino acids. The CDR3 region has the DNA TGTGCCAGCAGGCCCGACGGGAACACTGAAGCTTTCTTT. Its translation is CASRPDGNTEAFF.

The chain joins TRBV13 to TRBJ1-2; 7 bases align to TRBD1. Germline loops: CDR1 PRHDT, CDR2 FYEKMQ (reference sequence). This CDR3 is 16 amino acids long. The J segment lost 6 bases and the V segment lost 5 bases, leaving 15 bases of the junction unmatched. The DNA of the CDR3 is TGTGCCAGCAGCCCCACCGGGGGACAGTGGGCAAATGGCTACACCTTC. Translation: CASSPTGGQWANGYTF.

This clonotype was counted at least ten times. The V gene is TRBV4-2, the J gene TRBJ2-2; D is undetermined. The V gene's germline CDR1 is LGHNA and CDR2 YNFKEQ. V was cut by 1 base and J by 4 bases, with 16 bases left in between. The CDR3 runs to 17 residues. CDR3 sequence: CASSQGYSGSSTGELFF. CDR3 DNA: TGTGCCAGCAGCCAAGGGTACTCCGGTTCGAGCACCGGGGAGCTGTTTTTT.

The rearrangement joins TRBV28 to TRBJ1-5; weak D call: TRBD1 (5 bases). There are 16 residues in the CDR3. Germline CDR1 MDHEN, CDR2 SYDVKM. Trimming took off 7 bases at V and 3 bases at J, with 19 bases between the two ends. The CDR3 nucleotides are TGTGCCAGCACCGTGGGGAGAGGACATTACAATCAGCCCCAGCATTTT. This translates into CASTVGRGHYNQPQHF.

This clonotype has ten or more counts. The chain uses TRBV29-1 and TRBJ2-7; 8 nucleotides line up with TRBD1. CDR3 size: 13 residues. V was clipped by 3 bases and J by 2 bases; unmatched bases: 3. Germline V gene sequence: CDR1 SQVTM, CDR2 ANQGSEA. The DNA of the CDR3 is TGCAGCGTTGACAGGACAGGGCCCTACGAGCAGTACTTC. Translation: CSVDRTGPYEQYF.

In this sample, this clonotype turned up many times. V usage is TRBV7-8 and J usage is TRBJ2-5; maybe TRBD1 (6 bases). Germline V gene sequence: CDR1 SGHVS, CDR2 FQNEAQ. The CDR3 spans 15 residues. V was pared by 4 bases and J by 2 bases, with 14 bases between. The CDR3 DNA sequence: TGTGCCAGCAGCTCAAGGAGACAGGAACAAGAGACCCAGTACTTC. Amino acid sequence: CASSSRRQEQETQYF.

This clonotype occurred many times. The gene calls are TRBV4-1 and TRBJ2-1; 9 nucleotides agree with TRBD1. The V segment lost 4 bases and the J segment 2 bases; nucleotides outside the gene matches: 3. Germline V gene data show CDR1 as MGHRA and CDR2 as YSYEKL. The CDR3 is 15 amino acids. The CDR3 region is CASSPGTGTYNEQFF. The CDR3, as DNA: TGCGCCAGCAGCCCCGGGACAGGGACCTACAATGAGCAGTTCTTC.

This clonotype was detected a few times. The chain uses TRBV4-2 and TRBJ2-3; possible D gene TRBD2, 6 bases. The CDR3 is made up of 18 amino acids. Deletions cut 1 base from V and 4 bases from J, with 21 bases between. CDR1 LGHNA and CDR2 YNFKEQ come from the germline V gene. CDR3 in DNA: TGTGCCAGCAGCCAAGTAGTCTCGCCGGGAGTCGGAGCAGATACGCAGTATTTT. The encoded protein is CASSQVVSPGVGADTQYF.

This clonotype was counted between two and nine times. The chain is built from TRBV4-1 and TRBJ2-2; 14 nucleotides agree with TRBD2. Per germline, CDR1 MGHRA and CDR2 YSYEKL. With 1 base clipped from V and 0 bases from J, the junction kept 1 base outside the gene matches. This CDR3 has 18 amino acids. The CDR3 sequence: CASSQGGLAGANTGELFF. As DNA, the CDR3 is TGCGCCAGCAGCCAAGGGGGACTAGCGGGGGCGAACACCGGGGAGCTGTTTTTT.

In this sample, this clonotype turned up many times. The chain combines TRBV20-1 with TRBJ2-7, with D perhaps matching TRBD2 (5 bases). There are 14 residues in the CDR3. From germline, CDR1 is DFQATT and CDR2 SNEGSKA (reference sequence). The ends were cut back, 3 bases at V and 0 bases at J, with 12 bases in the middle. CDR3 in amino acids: CSAREELGSYEQYF. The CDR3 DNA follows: TGCAGTGCTAGGGAGGAATTGGGCTCCTACGAGCAGTACTTC.

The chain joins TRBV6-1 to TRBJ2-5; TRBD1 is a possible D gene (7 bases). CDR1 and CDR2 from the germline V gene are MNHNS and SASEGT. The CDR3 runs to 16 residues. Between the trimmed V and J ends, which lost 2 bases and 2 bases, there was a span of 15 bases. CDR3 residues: CASSERQGGIQETQYF. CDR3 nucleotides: TGTGCCAGCAGTGAAAGGCAGGGGGGAATTCAAGAGACCCAGTACTTC.

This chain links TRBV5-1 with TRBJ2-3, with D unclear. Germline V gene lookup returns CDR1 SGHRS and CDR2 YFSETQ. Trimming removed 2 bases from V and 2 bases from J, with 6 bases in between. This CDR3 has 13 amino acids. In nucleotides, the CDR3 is TGCGCCAGCAGCTTTGGGCACACAGATACGCAGTATTTT. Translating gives CASSFGHTDTQYF.

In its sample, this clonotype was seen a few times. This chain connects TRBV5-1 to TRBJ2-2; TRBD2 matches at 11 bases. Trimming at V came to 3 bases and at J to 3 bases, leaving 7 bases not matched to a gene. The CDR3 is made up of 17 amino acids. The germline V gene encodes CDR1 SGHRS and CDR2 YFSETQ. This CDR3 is CASSWWLAGGYTGELFF. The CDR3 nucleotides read TGCGCCAGCAGCTGGTGGCTAGCGGGGGGCTACACCGGGGAGCTGTTTTTT.

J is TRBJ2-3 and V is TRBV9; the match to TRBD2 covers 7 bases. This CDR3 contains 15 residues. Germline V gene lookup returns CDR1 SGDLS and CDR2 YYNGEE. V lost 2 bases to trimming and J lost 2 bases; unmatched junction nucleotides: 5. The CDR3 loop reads CASSVAGRATDTQYF. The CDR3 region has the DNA TGTGCCAGCAGCGTGGCGGGGAGGGCCACAGATACGCAGTATTTT.